This T cell receptor beta chain was documented in a study of cytomegalovirus exposure and HLA in healthy donors (TCRdb year 2017). Some background on the complete study: The roughly 670 repertoires of the first cohort and the 120 or so validation repertoires were produced on the same platform, according to a later analysis. The study aimed to test whether signatures of past pathogen exposure could be identified by cataloging public T cell receptors. Along with the roughly 670-subject first cohort, a separate validation cohort of some 130 different subjects was used. High-throughput TCR immunosequencing, statistical association of individual TCRs with disease status, and machine learning were combined to predict cytomegalovirus infection status. What the work shows at the level of the full study, not this receptor alone: Three of the identified cytomegalovirus-associated TCR beta chains were confirmed in vitro to be specific for cytomegalovirus antigens. The classifier was reported to diagnose cytomegalovirus status with high specificity and sensitivity in both the original cohort and the validation cohort. Of the cluster scores, approximately 95% were above 0 in a later analysis, which found that TCRs clustered in the first cohort also tended to co-occur in the 120 or so validation repertoires. In the study, 150 to 200 TCR beta chains were listed as associated with cytomegalovirus. A later analysis lacked HLA typing for the validation cohort, so it scored co-occurrence in that cohort across all 130 or so repertoires. The authors suggested that the approach could potentially be generalized to other disease states and immunological phenotypes. Most TCR sequences were seen in very few donors, while some public TCRs were found in many individuals.

The CDR3 sequence holds 16 residues, the cysteine and phenylalanine included. The read is trimmed to its CDR3 DNA, 48 bases read in frame from base 1. CDR1 and CDR2 (SGHVS, FQNEAQ) derive from the germline V gene. Relative to germline, V is 2 bases shorter and J is 2 bases shorter, with 12 bases between their ends. Library creation used the immunoSEQ multiplex PCR assay. In the original analysis: To diagnose cytomegalovirus status from the catalog of TCR beta chain sequences, a statistical classification framework was built. Drawn from immuneACCESS, this table holds only the in-frame rearrangements with V and J called that TCRdb kept. Clones are partly lost; checked studies trace under half to an unresolved V gene and leave the rest unexplained. That table gives V, J and clone size, and the DNA gave D and trimming. The sample profile shows some 260,000 clones; approximately 84% of them were found once. Around 12% of the sample comes from the top ten.

Details on this clone: Its antigen is unknown. The sample holds no much larger clone one base away, and base qualities are not on file.

Donors formed part of the validation cohort, which comprised over a hundred subjects and was distinct from the first cohort of 670 or so subjects. The chain uses TRBV7-8 and TRBJ1-4; the D gene is perhaps TRBD1, from 5 matching bases. Sequenced sample: PBMCs. The clonotype was recovered from a young man in good health and CMV-seropositive. The CDR3 has the sequence CASSLRQGATNEKLFF. In nucleotide form, the sequence is TGTGCCAGCAGCTTAAGGCAGGGAGCGACTAATGAAAAACTGTTTTTT.